These 10 T cell receptor beta chains were all obtained from the same sample, sequenced in a study of PD-L1 blockade in urothelial cancer. Time point specified: peripheral blood 6 weeks after treatment start. Sequencing was performed with immunoSEQ multiplex PCR; in TCRdb, only in-frame clones are kept and a portion is missing. Here the sample spans roughly 100,000 clones, 70% to 90% being singletons. Sample: PBMCs, taken around atezolizumab (anti-PD-L1) treatment. The receptors derive from a man in his sixties or seventies with urothelial cancer.

The rearrangement links TRBV7-2 to TRBJ1-1; unclear D gene. CDR1 is SGHTA, CDR2 FQGNSA, per germline. Trimming shortened V by 3 bases and J by 3 bases, and 8 bases separated the two germline ends. The CDR3 sequence is 13 residues long. The CDR3 DNA follows: TGTGCCAGCAGCTTGTCCCCGTACACTGAAGCTTTCTTT. Amino acids: CASSLSPYTEAFF.

This chain joins TRBV7-2 and TRBJ2-3, with 8 positions matching TRBD1. Germline lookup yields CDR1 SGHTA and CDR2 FQGNSA. The length of the CDR3 is 16 residues. V trimming: 5 bases; J trimming: 0 bases; junction bases outside the gene matches: 7. CDR3 sequence reads: CASSPLGQASTDTQYF. CDR3 nucleotide sequence: TGTGCCAGCAGCCCGCTGGGACAGGCGAGCACAGATACGCAGTATTTT.

V usage is TRBV9 and J usage is TRBJ2-2; D is undetermined. Germline loops: CDR1 SGDLS, CDR2 YYNGEE. The CDR3 is 13 amino acids. V lost 4 bases to trimming and J lost 8 bases, with 12 bases between them. DNA of the CDR3: TGTGCCAGCAGCCCCAGAGGCCTTGGGGAGCTGTTTTTT. It is translated as CASSPRGLGELFF.

The V and J genes are TRBV27 and TRBJ2-4; 15 bases fit TRBD2. The ends lost 4 bases at V and 0 bases at J; junction bases unmatched: 4. The CDR3 has 18 residues. Looked up from germline, CDR1 is MNHEY and CDR2 is SMNVEV (reference sequence). The CDR3 spells CASSWTSGGAGAKNIQYF. CDR3 DNA sequence: TGTGCCAGCAGTTGGACTAGCGGGGGGGCCGGAGCCAAAAACATTCAGTACTTC.

The chain combines TRBV7-2 with TRBJ2-7; no definite D call. The V end lost 4 bases, the J end lost 7 bases, and 8 bases lay between the germline ends. Per the germline V gene, CDR1 is SGHTA and CDR2 is FQGNSA. CDR3 length equals 11 residues. CDR3 region: CASSYDTEQYF. The CDR3 bases are TGTGCCAGCAGCTACGACACAGAGCAGTACTTC. The entire variable domain, with the rest obtained from reference TRBV7-2 and TRBJ2-7, is as follows: GAGVSQSPSNKVTEKGKDVELRCDPISGHTALYWYRQSLGQGLEFLIYFQGNSAPDKSGLPSDRFSAERTGGSVSTLTIQRTQQEDSAVYLCASSYDTEQYFGPGTRLTVT.

CDR3 residues: CASRGSGRHEQFF. The CDR3 DNA follows: TGTGCCAGCAGGGGCTCAGGGCGGCATGAGCAGTTCTTC. The chain carries TRBV27 and TRBJ2-1, with D possibly being TRBD1 (5 bases). Germline assignment: CDR1 MNHEY and CDR2 SMNVEV (reference sequence). The V gene lost 6 bases and the J gene lost 8 bases, with 14 bases spanning the gap. The CDR3 has 13 residues.

As regards this clone: One junction end does not reproduce the germline sequence, and a read error may be involved. The chain combines TRBV7-9 with TRBJ1-1; unclear D gene. The CDR3 totals 15 residues. CDR1 and CDR2 (germline): SEHNR, FQNEAQ (reference sequence). The CDR3 sequence is CASSPRTGVNSEAFF. As DNA, the CDR3 is TGTGCCAGCAGCCCGCGGACTGGGGTAAACAGTGAAGCTTTCTTT.

The CDR3 DNA is TGCAGCGTTGCTTCCGGGACTAGCGGGCACAATGAGCAGTTCTTC. Translated: CSVASGTSGHNEQFF. V gene TRBV29-1 combines with J gene TRBJ2-1; TRBD2 agrees at 12 bases. The V and J ends lost 4 bases and 5 bases, in that order; junction bases with no gene match: 6. This CDR3 is 15 amino acids long. CDR1 is SQVTM and CDR2 is ANQGSEA in the germline V gene.

V and J are TRBV7-3 and TRBJ2-2; 8 bases map to TRBD2. CDR1 SGHTA and CDR2 FQGTGA come from the germline V gene. This CDR3 is 19 amino acids long. V lost 5 bases, J lost 5 bases, and 19 bases stayed unmatched. CDR3 amino acids: CASSPSRVGASGLTGELFF. The CDR3 DNA reads as TGTGCCAGCAGCCCAAGTAGGGTTGGGGCTAGCGGGTTGACCGGGGAGCTGTTTTTT.

V is TRBV11-3 and J is TRBJ2-7, with D maybe TRBD1 (6 bases). V was shortened by 2 bases and J by 2 bases, with 10 bases between the two germline ends. This CDR3 is built from 14 residues. Germline V CDR1 and CDR2: SGHNT, YENEEA. In nucleotides, the CDR3 is TGTGCCAGCAGCTTACTGGACAGCGCCTACGAGCAGTACTTC. It specifies CASSLLDSAYEQYF.